This TCR beta chain derives from a study of blood T cell repertoires in COVID-19. Across the whole study: T cells, B-cell-depleted T cells, or PBMCs provided the cDNA or gDNA that served as material.

As originally analysed: It was from reference gene primer amplification that nucleated cell counts were estimated. Data came from immunoSEQ multiplex PCR; TCRdb stores just in-frame clones and leaves some out. V, J and clone size are those of that table, while D and trimming were read from the DNA. The sample comprises over 200,000 clones, approximately 90% of which are singletons, and more than 1% rests with the top ten. Allocation to cohorts depended on clinical history reported by the participants. There are 20 residues in the CDR3. This sequence originates from a human donor in a cohort exposed to, infected with or recovered from COVID-19 (not recorded which). The donor label of this sample is uncertain. Sequenced input: PBMCs or T cells enriched from blood (not recorded which). The chain is built from TRBV21-1 and TRBJ2-3; the table's D gene call, TRBD2, was not cross checked with the DNA. TRBV21-1 is listed as a pseudogene. CDR3 loop: CASSKRGGLAGGPEEDTQYF. The CDR3 bases are TGTGCCAGCAGCAAAAGGGGTGGACTAGCGGGGGGGCCGGAAGAAGATACGCAGTATTTT.